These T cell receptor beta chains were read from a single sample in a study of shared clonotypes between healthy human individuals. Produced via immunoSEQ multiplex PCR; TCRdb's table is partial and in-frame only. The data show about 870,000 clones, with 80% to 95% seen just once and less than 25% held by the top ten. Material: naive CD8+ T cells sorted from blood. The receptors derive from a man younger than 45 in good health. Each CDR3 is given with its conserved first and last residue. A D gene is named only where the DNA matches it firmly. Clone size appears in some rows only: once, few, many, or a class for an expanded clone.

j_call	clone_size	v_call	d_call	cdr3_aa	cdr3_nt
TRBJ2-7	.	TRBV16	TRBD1	CASSQAVGQVSYEQYF	TGTGCCAGCAGCCAAGCTGTGGGACAGGTCTCCTACGAGCAGTACTTC
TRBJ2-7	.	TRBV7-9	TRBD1	CASSHGTGVDEQYF	TGTGCCAGCAGCCATGGGACAGGGGTCGACGAGCAGTACTTC
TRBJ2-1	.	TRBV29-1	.	CSVVWGAHNEQFF	TGCAGCGTTGTATGGGGGGCCCACAATGAGCAGTTCTTC
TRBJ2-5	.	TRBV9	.	CASSGLGLQETQYF	TGTGCCAGCAGCGGACTGGGACTCCAAGAGACCCAGTACTTC
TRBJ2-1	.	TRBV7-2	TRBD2	CAVGGTYNEQFF	TGTGCCGTGGGGGGGACTTACAATGAGCAGTTCTTC
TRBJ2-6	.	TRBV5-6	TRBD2	CASAGGNSQSRANVLTF	TGTGCCAGCGCGGGGGGCAATAGTCAAAGTCGGGCCAACGTCCTGACTTTC
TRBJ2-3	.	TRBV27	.	CASSPPFAVGARGSSPDTQYF	TGTGCCAGCAGCCCCCCTTTTGCCGTAGGAGCTAGAGGGAGTAGCCCAGATACGCAGTATTTT
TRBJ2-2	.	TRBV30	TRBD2	CAWSAFSGRDTGELFF	TGTGCCTGGAGTGCCTTTAGCGGGCGGGACACCGGGGAGCTGTTTTTT
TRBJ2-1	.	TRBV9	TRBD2	CASSVAGTSGSYRGEQFF	TGTGCCAGCAGCGTAGCGGGGACTAGCGGGAGCTATCGGGGTGAGCAGTTCTTC
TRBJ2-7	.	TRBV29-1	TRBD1	CSVLFIGQALEQYF	TGCAGCGTTCTCTTTATTGGACAGGCCCTCGAGCAGTACTTC
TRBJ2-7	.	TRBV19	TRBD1	CASSINRGIQTEQYF	TGTGCCAGTAGTATTAACAGGGGGATACAAACCGAGCAGTACTTC
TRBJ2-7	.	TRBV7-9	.	CASSLFGSGYEQYF	TGTGCCAGCAGCTTATTCGGGAGTGGGTACGAGCAGTACTTC
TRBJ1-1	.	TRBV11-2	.	CASSSHVNTEAFF	TGTGCCAGCAGCTCGCATGTGAACACTGAAGCTTTCTTT
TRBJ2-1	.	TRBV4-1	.	CASSQVSANEQFF	TGCGCCAGCAGCCAAGTCTCGGCCAATGAGCAGTTCTTC
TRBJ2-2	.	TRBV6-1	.	CASSPPNTGELFF	TGTGCCAGCAGTCCGCCGAACACCGGGGAGCTGTTTTTT
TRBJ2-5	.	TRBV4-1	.	CASSQAIVETQYF	TGCGCCAGCAGCCAAGCGATCGTGGAGACCCAGTACTTC
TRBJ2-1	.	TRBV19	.	CASSRGVVYNEQFF	TGTGCCAGTAGTAGAGGGGTAGTCTACAATGAGCAGTTCTTC
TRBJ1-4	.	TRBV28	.	CASSLYPGTNEKLFF	TGTGCCAGCAGTTTGTATCCGGGAACAAATGAAAAACTGTTTTTT
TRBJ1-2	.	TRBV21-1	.	CASSKALSGNYGYTF	TGTGCCAGCAGCAAAGCGCTTTCGGGTAACTATGGCTACACCTTC
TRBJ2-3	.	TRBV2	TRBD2	CASKRGLAGRDTQYF	TGTGCCAGCAAGCGGGGACTAGCGGGTCGAGATACGCAGTATTTT
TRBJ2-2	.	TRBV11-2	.	CASSFGGTTGELFF	TGTGCCAGCAGCTTCGGGGGAACCACCGGGGAGCTGTTTTTT
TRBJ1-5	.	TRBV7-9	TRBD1	CASSARGTGGSNQPQHF	TGTGCCAGCAGCGCGAGAGGGACAGGTGGTAGTAATCAGCCCCAGCATTTT
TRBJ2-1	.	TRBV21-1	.	CASSNSPENYYYNEQFF	TGTGCCAGCAGCAACTCGCCAGAGAATTACTACTACAATGAGCAGTTCTTC
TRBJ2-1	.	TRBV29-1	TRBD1	CSSTGDDYNEQFF	TGCAGCTCGACAGGGGATGACTACAATGAGCAGTTCTTC
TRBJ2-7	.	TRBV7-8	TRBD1	CASSLDGTGDAWNYEQYF	TGTGCCAGCAGCTTAGACGGGACAGGGGATGCGTGGAACTACGAGCAGTACTTC
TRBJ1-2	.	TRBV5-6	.	CASSSILGYTF	TGTGCCAGCAGCTCGATCTTGGGCTACACCTTC
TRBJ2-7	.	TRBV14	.	CASSQFQFKAEF	TGTGCCAGCAGCCAATTTCAATTCAAAGCCGAATTC
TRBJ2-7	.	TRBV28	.	CASSFQGGREQYF	TGTGCCAGCAGTTTTCAAGGGGGGAGAGAGCAGTACTTC
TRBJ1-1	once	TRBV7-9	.	CASSSKQVNTEAFF	TGTGCCAGCAGCTCGAAACAAGTGAACACTGAAGCTTTCTTT
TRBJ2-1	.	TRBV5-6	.	CASSLGPGNEQFF	TGTGCCAGCAGCTTGGGCCCGGGCAATGAGCAGTTCTTC
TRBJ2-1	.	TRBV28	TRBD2	CASSAWGLADQSSYNEQFF	TGTGCCAGCAGCGCTTGGGGACTAGCGGATCAGAGCTCCTACAATGAGCAGTTCTTC
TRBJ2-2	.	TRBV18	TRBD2	CASSAGLAVNTGELFF	TGTGCCAGCTCGGCGGGACTAGCGGTTAACACCGGGGAGCTGTTTTTT
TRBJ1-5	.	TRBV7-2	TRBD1	CASSLERTGDQPQHF	TGTGCCAGCAGCTTAGAGCGGACAGGGGACCAGCCCCAGCATTTT
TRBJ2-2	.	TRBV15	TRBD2	CATSPGLAGVNTGELFF	TGTGCCACCAGCCCGGGACTAGCGGGGGTGAACACCGGGGAGCTGTTTTTT
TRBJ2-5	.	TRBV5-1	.	CASSFVGGETQYF	TGCGCCAGCAGCTTTGTAGGTGGTGAGACCCAGTACTTC
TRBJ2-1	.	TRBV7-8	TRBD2	CASSRGGLAGNSYNEQFF	TGTGCCAGCAGCCGGGGCGGACTAGCGGGAAACTCCTACAATGAGCAGTTCTTC
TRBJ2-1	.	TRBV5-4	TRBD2	CASSGPGLHNEQFF	TGTGCCAGCAGCGGACCGGGACTACACAATGAGCAGTTCTTC
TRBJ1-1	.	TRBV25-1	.	CASSEGYTEAFF	TGTGCCAGCAGTGAGGGGTACACTGAAGCTTTCTTT
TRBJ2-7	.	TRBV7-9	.	CASSFDQSRDEQYF	TGTGCCAGCAGCTTCGATCAGAGCCGTGACGAGCAGTACTTC
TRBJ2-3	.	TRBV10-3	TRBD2	CAIKGTIGSDTQYF	TGTGCCATCAAGGGGACTATAGGCTCAGATACGCAGTATTTT
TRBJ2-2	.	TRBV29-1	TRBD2	CSVDPAGNTGELFF	TGCAGCGTTGACCCAGCGGGAAACACCGGGGAGCTGTTTTTT
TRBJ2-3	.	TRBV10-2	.	CASSEYGSTDTQYF	TGCGCCAGCAGTGAGTACGGGAGCACAGATACGCAGTATTTT
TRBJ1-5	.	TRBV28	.	CASSPRGIQPQHF	TGTGCCAGCAGTCCAAGGGGGATTCAGCCCCAGCATTTT